These 27 T cell receptor beta chains came from one sample sequenced in a study of T cells after somatic rescue of genetic block. Assay: immunoSEQ multiplex PCR; the TCRdb copy retains only in-frame clones and omits some. The sample shows over 95,000 clones, about 93% of them seen only once. The sample consisted of peripheral blood mononuclear cells (PBMCs). The receptors here all came from a woman between 18 and 30 years old.

V and J are TRBV9 and TRBJ2-1; D remains unclear. The CDR3 has 16 residues. CDR1 SGDLS and CDR2 YYNGEE come from the germline V gene. Trimming removed 0 bases from V and 0 bases from J, with 10 bases in between. The CDR3 is CASSVGAGSSYNEQFF. The CDR3 nucleotides read TGTGCCAGCAGCGTAGGCGCCGGAAGCTCCTACAATGAGCAGTTCTTC.

The chain carries TRBV6-4 and TRBJ2-1; 8 bases fit TRBD2. With V trimmed by 3 bases and J by 7 bases, 8 bases remained unmatched. The germline gives CDR1 MRHNA, CDR2 SNTAGT. The CDR3 loop spans 15 amino acids. The CDR3 loop is CASSEMAGGPNEQFF. The CDR3 coding sequence is TGTGCCAGCAGTGAGATGGCGGGGGGTCCTAATGAGCAGTTCTTC.

The chain uses TRBV6-5 and TRBJ1-1; D gene uncertain. The V end lost 8 bases, the J end lost 4 bases, and 14 bases lay between the germline ends. The CDR3 is made up of 13 amino acids. Germline CDR1 MNHEY, CDR2 SVGAGI. The CDR3 reads CASGLGAFTEAFF. CDR3 coding DNA: TGTGCCAGCGGCCTGGGCGCATTCACTGAAGCTTTCTTT.

The chain uses TRBV5-1 and TRBJ1-1; possibly TRBD1 for D (5 bases). Germline V gene lookup returns CDR1 SGHRS and CDR2 YFSETQ. The CDR3 has 15 residues. V lost 0 bases and J 5 bases, leaving 14 bases between the germline ends. CDR3 protein: CASSLDPGGGTEAFF. The CDR3 coding sequence is TGCGCCAGCAGCTTGGATCCGGGCGGGGGAACTGAAGCTTTCTTT.

J is TRBJ1-2 and V is TRBV27; TRBD1 might be the D (5 bases). Between the trimmed V and J ends, which lost 0 bases and 6 bases, there was a span of 14 bases. Looked up from germline, CDR1 is MNHEY and CDR2 is SMNVEV (reference sequence). This CDR3 contains 15 residues. CDR3 amino acids: CASSLSPGGPDGYTF. CDR3 in DNA: TGTGCCAGCAGTTTATCTCCGGGGGGACCGGATGGCTACACCTTC.

The gene calls are TRBV9 and TRBJ1-1; TRBD1 is a possible D gene (6 bases). This CDR3 comprises 14 residues. The ends were cut back, 0 bases at V and 7 bases at J, with 13 bases in the middle. Germline CDR1 reads SGDLS; CDR2 reads YYNGEE. CDR3 loop: CASSVAAGVGEAFF. The CDR3 bases are TGTGCCAGCAGCGTAGCTGCAGGGGTCGGTGAAGCTTTCTTT.

This clone has a handful of counts. V is TRBV6-1 and J is TRBJ2-7; D is tentatively TRBD1 or TRBD2 (6 bases each). V was clipped by 4 bases and J by 0 bases, with 13 bases between them. There are 15 residues in the CDR3. Germline V gives CDR1 MNHNS, CDR2 SASEGT. In DNA, the CDR3 is TGTGCCAGCAGTGGGGGGGCAGGGAACTCCTACGAGCAGTACTTC. It translates to CASSGGAGNSYEQYF.

J is TRBJ2-2 and V is TRBV11-2; no clear D. This CDR3 has 13 residues. V dropped 10 bases and J dropped 3 bases, with 12 bases sitting between them. Germline CDR1 reads SGHAT; CDR2 reads FQNNGV. CDR3: CATPESYTGELFF. CDR3 sequence (DNA): TGTGCCACCCCGGAATCGTACACCGGGGAGCTGTTTTTT. Full variable domain (rest looked up from reference TRBV11-2 and TRBJ2-2): EAGVAQSPRYKIIEKRQSVAFWCNPISGHATLYWYQQILGQGPKLLIQFQNNGVVDDSQLPKDRFSAERLKGVDSTLKIQPAKLEDSAVYLCATPESYTGELFFGEGSRLTVL.

The genes are TRBV15 and TRBJ2-5; D tentatively fits TRBD1 or TRBD2 (5 bases each). The V gene's germline CDR1 is LNHNV and CDR2 YYDKDF (reference sequence). CDR3 size: 13 residues. Between the trimmed V and J ends, which lost 3 bases and 1 base, there was a span of 6 bases. In DNA form, the CDR3 reads TGTGCCACCAGCAGGGGGGTCCAAGAGACCCAGTACTTC. Translated, it gives CATSRGVQETQYF.

The gene calls are TRBV5-4 and TRBJ1-2; D not certain. Germline V gene lookup returns CDR1 SGHNT and CDR2 YYREEE (reference sequence). The V gene lost 3 bases and the J gene lost 4 bases, with 10 bases spanning the gap. The CDR3 sequence is 13 residues long. The CDR3 DNA reads TGTGCCAGCAGCTCCACCCTCCCCTATGGCTACACCTTC. Protein sequence: CASSSTLPYGYTF.

This clone has only one observation. The rearrangement joins TRBV11-1 to TRBJ2-3; D might be TRBD1 (6 bases). Per germline, CDR1 SGHAT and CDR2 FQDESV (reference sequence). V was pared by 5 bases and J by 9 bases, with 15 bases between. CDR3 size: 13 residues. The CDR3 DNA reads TGTGCCAGCAGCGTCAACGTCCAGGGGACGCAGTATTTT. Translated: CASSVNVQGTQYF.

The chain employs TRBV6-5 and TRBJ1-4; D is ambiguous. The CDR3 sequence is 16 residues long. V lost 2 bases, J lost 0 bases, and 10 bases lay in between. Germline values: CDR1 MNHEY, CDR2 SVGAGI. In DNA, the CDR3 is TGTGCCAGCAGTTACCGCCCGGGTGCAACTAATGAAAAACTGTTTTTT. Protein product: CASSYRPGATNEKLFF.

V and J are TRBV27 and TRBJ2-3, with TRBD2 identical over 13 bases. Germline V gene data show CDR1 as MNHEY and CDR2 as SMNVEV (reference sequence). The CDR3 is 16 amino acids. Trimming removed 4 bases from V and 3 bases from J; junction bases left unmatched: 4. This CDR3 reads CASSSLAGGLTDTQYF. CDR3 DNA sequence: TGTGCCAGCAGTTCACTAGCGGGGGGGCTGACAGATACGCAGTATTTT.

The J gene is TRBJ1-2, the V gene TRBV2; D is possibly TRBD1 (6 bases). The CDR3 has 12 amino acids. V lost 4 bases and J 3 bases, leaving 6 bases between the germline ends. CDR1 is SNHLY, CDR2 FYNNEI, per germline. The CDR3 region is CASSGTDYGYTF. The CDR3, as DNA: TGTGCCAGCAGTGGGACAGACTATGGCTACACCTTC.

The CDR3 bases are TGCGCCAGCAGCCAAGACCCGGGGGCCTTCTACGAGCAGTACTTC. It yields the protein CASSQDPGAFYEQYF. The V and J genes are TRBV4-3 and TRBJ2-7; D may correspond to TRBD1 or TRBD2 (6 bases each). V was clipped by 0 bases and J by 3 bases, with 12 bases between them. The CDR3 has 15 amino acids. Germline V gene data show CDR1 as LGHNA and CDR2 as YSLEER.

J is TRBJ1-2 and V is TRBV6-1, with TRBD1 as a possible D gene (6 bases). CDR3 length: 14 residues. V lost 5 bases to trimming and J lost 0 bases, with 10 bases between them. Germline V gives CDR1 MNHNS, CDR2 SASEGT. CDR3 protein: CASSWTVANYGYTF. The CDR3 bases are TGTGCCAGCAGTTGGACAGTAGCTAACTATGGCTACACCTTC.

The genes are TRBV5-1 and TRBJ1-1; 8 bases fit TRBD1. The trim removed 2 bases at V and 2 bases at J, leaving 11 bases unmatched. Germline CDR1 reads SGHRS; CDR2 reads YFSETQ. The CDR3 has 17 residues. The DNA for the CDR3 is TGCGCCAGCAGCTTCCGGCGGACAGGGATAGTTAACACTGAAGCTTTCTTT. Its protein is CASSFRRTGIVNTEAFF.

The chain recombines TRBV30 with TRBJ1-5; D unclear. The V gene lost 0 bases and the J gene lost 9 bases, with 12 bases spanning the gap. The CDR3 has 13 residues. Germline loops: CDR1 GTSNPN, CDR2 SVGIG (reference sequence). DNA for the CDR3: TGTGCCTGGAGTGTTAGGGAGTCCACGCCCCAGCATTTT. Translated, it gives CAWSVRESTPQHF.

The chain links TRBV6-5 to TRBJ2-7, with 8 bases that match TRBD2. CDR3 size: 15 residues. V shed 5 bases and J 1 base; nucleotides not matched to a gene: 7. Germline CDR1 is MNHEY and CDR2 is SVGAGI. Here the CDR3 DNA reads TGTGCCAGCAGTACCTTGGGCGGGGGGTCCTACGAGCAGTACTTC. Its translation: CASSTLGGGSYEQYF.

The V call is TRBV11-2, the J call TRBJ2-3, with 9 bases aligning to TRBD2. The germline V gene encodes CDR1 SGHAT and CDR2 FQNNGV. J lost 1 base, V lost 2 bases, and 7 bases had no gene match. This CDR3 is 17 amino acids long. CDR3 DNA: TGTGCCAGCAGCTTACGAGGAGCGGGGGGAGGCACAGATACGCAGTATTTT. Encoded protein: CASSLRGAGGGTDTQYF.

The chain uses TRBV19 and TRBJ1-1, with 7 bases fitting TRBD1. This CDR3 has 15 amino acids. Germline V CDR1 and CDR2: LNHDA, SQIVND (reference sequence). J lost 5 bases, V lost 6 bases, and 12 bases had no gene match. As DNA, the CDR3 is TGTGCCAGTAGCCCCAACCTAGACAGGGTGACTGAAGCTTTCTTT. Amino acid sequence: CASSPNLDRVTEAFF.

This chain connects TRBV4-1 to TRBJ2-3; 8 bases are a match to TRBD2. V trimming: 4 bases; J trimming: 2 bases; junction bases outside the gene matches: 8. The CDR3 sequence is 16 residues long. CDR1 MGHRA and CDR2 YSYEKL come from the germline V gene. CDR3 residues: CASSPTGGPVTDTQYF. The CDR3 DNA reads TGCGCCAGCAGCCCCACGGGGGGGCCGGTCACAGATACGCAGTATTTT.

This clone was found once. This chain connects TRBV28 to TRBJ2-2, with a tentative D call TRBD1 (5 bases). This CDR3 is 16 amino acids long. CDR1 and CDR2 (germline): MDHEN, SYDVKM. Between the trimmed V and J ends, which lost 6 bases and 1 base, there was a span of 15 bases. The CDR3 region is CASSLSDRRNTGELFF. The CDR3 bases are TGTGCCAGCAGCCTTTCAGACAGAAGGAACACCGGGGAGCTGTTTTTT. The full variable domain, rest sourced from reference TRBV28 and TRBJ2-2, is DVKVTQSSRYLVKRTGEKVFLECVQDMDHENMFWYRQDPGLGLRLIYFSYDVKMKEKGDIPEGYSVSREKKERFSLILESASTNQTSMYLCASSLSDRRNTGELFFGEGSRLTVL.

This clone appeared a single time. The chain recombines TRBV13 with TRBJ2-2; no firm D call. The V end lost 5 bases, the J end lost 0 bases, and 7 bases lay between the germline ends. Germline V gene lookup returns CDR1 PRHDT and CDR2 FYEKMQ (reference sequence). The CDR3 consists of 14 residues. This CDR3 is CASSPTPNTGELFF. In nucleotides, the CDR3 is TGTGCCAGCAGCCCTACACCGAACACCGGGGAGCTGTTTTTT.

CDR3 amino acids: CASSDRDRGSDTQYF. The CDR3 nucleotides are TGTGCCAGCAGTGACAGGGACAGGGGATCAGATACGCAGTATTTT. The chain has TRBV6-4 and TRBJ2-3; 10 bases are shared with TRBD1. This CDR3 spans 15 amino acids. In germline, CDR1 is MRHNA, CDR2 SNTAGT. With 2 bases clipped from V and 4 bases from J, the junction kept 3 bases outside the gene matches.

This clone came up a few times. The chain combines TRBV27 with TRBJ1-2; weak D call: TRBD1 (5 bases). Trimming removed 4 bases from V and 3 bases from J, with 6 bases in between. The germline CDR1 and CDR2 sequences are MNHEY and SMNVEV (reference sequence). This CDR3 region has 12 residues. CDR3 sequence (DNA): TGTGCCAGCAGTTCAGGGTACTATGGCTACACCTTC. This gives the protein CASSSGYYGYTF.

The chain joins TRBV28 to TRBJ1-1; no reliable D call. Looked up from germline, CDR1 is MDHEN and CDR2 is SYDVKM. The germline V and J ends were trimmed by 3 bases and 0 bases, with 5 bases remaining between them. The CDR3 contains 13 residues. CDR3 in amino acids: CASSFRLNTEAFF. CDR3 DNA sequence: TGTGCCAGCAGTTTCCGGCTGAACACTGAAGCTTTCTTT. Supplemented by reference TRBV28 and TRBJ1-1, the full variable domain reads DVKVTQSSRYLVKRTGEKVFLECVQDMDHENMFWYRQDPGLGLRLIYFSYDVKMKEKGDIPEGYSVSREKKERFSLILESASTNQTSMYLCASSFRLNTEAFFGQGTRLTVV.